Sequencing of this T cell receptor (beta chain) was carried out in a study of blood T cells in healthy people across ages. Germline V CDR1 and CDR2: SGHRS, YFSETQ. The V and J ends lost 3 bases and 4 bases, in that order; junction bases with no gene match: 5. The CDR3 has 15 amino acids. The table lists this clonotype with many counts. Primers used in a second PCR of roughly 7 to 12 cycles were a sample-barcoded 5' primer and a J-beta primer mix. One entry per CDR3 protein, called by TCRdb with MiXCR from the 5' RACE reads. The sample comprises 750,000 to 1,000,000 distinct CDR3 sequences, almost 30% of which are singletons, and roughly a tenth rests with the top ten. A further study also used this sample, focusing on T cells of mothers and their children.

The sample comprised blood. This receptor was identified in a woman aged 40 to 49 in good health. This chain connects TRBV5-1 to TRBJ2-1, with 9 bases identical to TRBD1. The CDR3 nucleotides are TGCGCCAGCAGCTCGGGACAGGGCCATTACAATGAGCAGTTCTTC. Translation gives CASSSGQGHYNEQFF.